The 10 T cell receptor beta chains below come from one sample, sequenced in a study of beta chain features in type 1 diabetes. Study-wide findings and caveats: Shortening of TCRB CDR3s, moderate but significant, appeared in all four CD4+ subsets of Type 1 diabetes patients.

Sequencing targeted expressed TCRB transcripts, as all isolated RNA had been reverse transcribed. Sequencing was performed with immunoSEQ multiplex PCR; in TCRdb, only in-frame clones are kept and a portion is missing. The data contain some 700,000 clones, roughly 13% of them singletons. Their target antigens are unknown. The specimen was naive CD4+ T cells from blood. Receptors originate from a man between 18 and 29 years old with type 1 diabetes.

This clone appeared many times. The same CDR3 arises from other DNA sequences in this sample as well. V is TRBV28 and J is TRBJ1-5; D gene uncertain. This CDR3 has 11 residues. Germline V gene lookup returns CDR1 MDHEN and CDR2 SYDVKM. V dropped 4 bases and J dropped 5 bases, with 3 bases sitting between them. CDR3 loop: CASSSDQPQHF. For the CDR3, the DNA is TGTGCCAGCAGTTCCGATCAGCCCCAGCATTTT.

The chain couples TRBV30 to TRBJ1-2, with D maybe TRBD1 (6 bases). Germline V CDR1 and CDR2: GTSNPN, SVGIG (reference sequence). The V end was cut by 4 bases, the J end by 8 bases, with 17 bases between. The CDR3 extends over 13 amino acids. The CDR3 is CAWNIGQWNGYTF. CDR3 DNA sequence: TGTGCCTGGAATATAGGACAGTGGAACGGCTACACCTTC.

This clone was detected a few times. The V gene is TRBV6-1, the J gene TRBJ2-3; no reliable D call. The CDR3 sequence is 14 residues long. CDR1 and CDR2 from the germline V gene are MNHNS and SASEGT. Trimming took 5 bases from V and 0 from J, leaving 9 bases between them. The DNA for the CDR3 is TGTGCCAGCAGTTTCGGCGCTAGCACAGATACGCAGTATTTT. Protein product: CASSFGASTDTQYF.

J is TRBJ1-2 and V is TRBV6-5, with 10 bases lining up with TRBD1. There are 14 residues in the CDR3. The junction had 5 bases not matched to a gene; V was cut back by 6 bases and J by 4 bases. Germline V lookup: CDR1 MNHEY, CDR2 SVGAGI. The CDR3 DNA sequence: TGTGCCAGCAGAGCGGGACAGGGGTTCTATGGCTACACCTTC. Translated: CASRAGQGFYGYTF.

This clone has just a few counts. The chain employs TRBV5-1 and TRBJ2-7; TRBD1 matches at 8 bases. CDR1 is SGHRS and CDR2 is YFSETQ in the germline V gene. This CDR3 comprises 15 residues. V dropped 4 bases and J dropped 5; count of bases not matched to a gene: 11. The CDR3 spells CASSPYGQGFDEQYF. In nucleotides, the CDR3 is TGCGCCAGCAGCCCCTACGGACAGGGCTTCGACGAGCAGTACTTC.

The V gene is TRBV7-9, the J gene TRBJ1-1; D is unresolved. The CDR3 contains 13 residues. V lost 2 bases, J lost 3 bases, and 7 bases lay in between. Germline CDR1 reads SEHNR; CDR2 reads FQNEAQ (reference sequence). The CDR3 coding sequence is TGTGCCAGCAGCTTAATAGAGGACACTGAAGCTTTCTTT. Its translation: CASSLIEDTEAFF.

V and J are TRBV7-2 and TRBJ1-2; perhaps TRBD1 as D (5 bases). In germline, CDR1 is SGHTA, CDR2 FQGNSA. V was pared by 2 bases and J by 3 bases, with 13 bases between. This CDR3 is 15 amino acids long. The CDR3 sequence: CASSLWAGLDYGYTF. CDR3 nucleotide sequence: TGTGCCAGCAGCTTATGGGCAGGGCTAGACTATGGCTACACCTTC.

This clone was seen a handful of times. The J gene is TRBJ1-5, the V gene TRBV7-2; perhaps TRBD1 as D (5 bases). The CDR3 length is 14 residues. V lost 2 bases and J lost 7, with 12 bases in between. Germline loops: CDR1 SGHTA, CDR2 FQGNSA. CDR3 in amino acids: CASSLRAGYQPQHF. The CDR3 DNA reads as TGTGCCAGCAGCTTACGGGCAGGGTACCAGCCCCAGCATTTT.

V usage is TRBV5-6 and J usage is TRBJ2-7, with D hard to call. The CDR3 extends over 11 amino acids. Germline lookup yields CDR1 SGHDT and CDR2 YYEEEE. The V end lost 1 base, the J end lost 7 bases, and 6 bases lay between the germline ends. CDR3 protein: CASSLTLEQYF. CDR3 coding DNA: TGTGCCAGCAGCTTGACACTGGAGCAGTACTTC.

This clone was seen only a few times. The chain links TRBV19 to TRBJ1-1; D uncertain. This CDR3 is built from 13 residues. Germline CDR1 reads LNHDA; CDR2 reads SQIVND (reference sequence). Trimming removed 8 bases from V and 3 bases from J, with 13 bases in between. Here the CDR3 reads CASSTARDTEAFF. In DNA, the CDR3 is TGTGCCAGTTCTACAGCGAGGGACACTGAAGCTTTCTTT. Together with reference TRBV19 and TRBJ1-1, the CDR3 gives the full variable domain: DGGITQSPKYLFRKEGQNVTLSCEQNLNHDAMYWYRQDPGQGLRLIYYSQIVNDFQKGDIAEGYSVSREKKESFPLTVTSAQKNPTAFYLCASSTARDTEAFFGQGTRLTVV.